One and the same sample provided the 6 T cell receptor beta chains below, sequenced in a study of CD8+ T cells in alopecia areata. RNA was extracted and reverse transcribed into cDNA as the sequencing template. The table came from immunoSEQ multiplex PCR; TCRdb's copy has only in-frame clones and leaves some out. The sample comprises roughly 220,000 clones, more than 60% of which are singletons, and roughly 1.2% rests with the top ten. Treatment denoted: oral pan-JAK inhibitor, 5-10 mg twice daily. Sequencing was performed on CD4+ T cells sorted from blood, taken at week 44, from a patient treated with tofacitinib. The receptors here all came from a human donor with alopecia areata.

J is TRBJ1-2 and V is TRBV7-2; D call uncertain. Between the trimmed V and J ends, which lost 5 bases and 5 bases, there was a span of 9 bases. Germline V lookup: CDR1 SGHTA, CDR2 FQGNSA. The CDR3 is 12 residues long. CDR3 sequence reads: CASSPTQYGYTF. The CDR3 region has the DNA TGTGCCAGCAGCCCAACGCAATATGGCTACACCTTC.

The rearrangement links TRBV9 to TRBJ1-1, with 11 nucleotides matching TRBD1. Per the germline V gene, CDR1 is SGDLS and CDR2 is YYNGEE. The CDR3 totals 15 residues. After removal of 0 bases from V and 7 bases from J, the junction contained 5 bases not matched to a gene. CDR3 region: CASSVVGQGAREAFF. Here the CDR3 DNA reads TGTGCCAGCAGCGTAGTAGGACAGGGGGCCCGTGAAGCTTTCTTT.

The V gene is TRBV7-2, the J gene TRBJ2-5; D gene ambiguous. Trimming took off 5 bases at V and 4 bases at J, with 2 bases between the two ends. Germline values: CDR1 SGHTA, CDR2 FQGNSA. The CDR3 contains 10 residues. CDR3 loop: CASSVETQYF. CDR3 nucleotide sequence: TGTGCCAGCAGCGTAGAGACCCAGTACTTC.

As DNA, the CDR3 is TGTGCCAGCAGCTTGGGACCCGAGGGCTATGGCTACACCTTC. It codes for CASSLGPEGYGYTF. The chain uses TRBV5-6 and TRBJ1-2; no clear D gene. V dropped 0 bases and J dropped 4 bases, with 10 bases sitting between them. The CDR3 length is 14 residues. CDR1 is SGHDT and CDR2 is YYEEEE in the germline V gene.

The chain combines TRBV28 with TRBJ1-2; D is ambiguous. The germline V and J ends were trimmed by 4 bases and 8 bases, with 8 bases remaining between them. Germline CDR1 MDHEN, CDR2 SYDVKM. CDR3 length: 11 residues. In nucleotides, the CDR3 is TGTGCCAGCAGTTGGGGTCAGGGCTACACCTTC. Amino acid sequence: CASSWGQGYTF.

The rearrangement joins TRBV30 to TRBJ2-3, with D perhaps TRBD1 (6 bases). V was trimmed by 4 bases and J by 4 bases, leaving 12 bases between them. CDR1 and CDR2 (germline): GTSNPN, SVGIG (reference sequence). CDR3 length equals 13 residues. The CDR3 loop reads CAWTTRQADTQYF. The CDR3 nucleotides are TGTGCCTGGACCACGAGACAGGCAGATACGCAGTATTTT.